What follows are 26 T cell receptor beta chains derived from one specimen sequenced in a study of blood T cell repertoires in COVID-19. Using immunoSEQ multiplex PCR, the repertoire was profiled, and TCRdb retains in-frame clones only, with some absent. The sample has about 120,000 clones, around 80% seen once; the top ten hold about 15%. The specimen was peripheral blood. All receptors derive from a man aged 30-40 years with COVID-19, enrolled during active disease.

The rearrangement links TRBV5-1 to TRBJ2-3; tentative D call: TRBD1 (6 bases). The CDR3 is made up of 14 amino acids. The V gene lost 7 bases and the J gene lost 5 bases, with 17 bases spanning the gap. Germline values: CDR1 SGHRS, CDR2 YFSETQ. This chain's CDR3 is CASCPGDIRDTQYF. The CDR3 nucleotides read TGCGCCAGCTGCCCCGGGGACATCAGAGATACGCAGTATTTT.

A few counts support this clone. The rearrangement joins TRBV4-1 to TRBJ1-6, with TRBD1 matching 7 bases. The length of the CDR3 is 18 residues. CDR1 MGHRA and CDR2 YSYEKL come from the germline V gene. The V and J ends lost 4 bases and 6 bases, in that order; junction bases with no gene match: 15. CDR3 DNA sequence: TGCGCCAGCAGCCCGGCAGGGACAGAGCTGAACTTTAATTCACCCCTCCACTTT. Translation: CASSPAGTELNFNSPLHF.

The chain is built from TRBV10-3 and TRBJ2-7; a possible D gene is TRBD2 (7 bases). V lost 4 bases, J lost 4 bases, and 14 bases lay in between. The germline V gene encodes CDR1 ENHRY and CDR2 SYGVKD. The length of the CDR3 is 14 residues. The CDR3 loop reads CAISGGGAKYEQYF. CDR3 nucleotide sequence: TGTGCCATCAGTGGAGGGGGGGCGAAGTACGAGCAGTACTTC.

V is TRBV18 and J is TRBJ1-6; TRBD1 matches at 7 bases. This CDR3 is built from 15 residues. CDR1 and CDR2 from the germline V gene are KGHSH and LQKENI. Trimming removed 0 bases from V and 10 bases from J; junction bases left unmatched: 6. The DNA of the CDR3 is TGTGCCAGCTCACCACCTCAGGGGGGATCATCACCCCTCCACTTT. Its translation is CASSPPQGGSSPLHF.

The chain couples TRBV4-3 to TRBJ2-3, with D maybe TRBD2 (6 bases). Germline values: CDR1 LGHNA, CDR2 YSLEER. There are 18 residues in the CDR3. Trimming took off 0 bases at V and 6 bases at J, with 22 bases between the two ends. The CDR3 bases are TGCGCCAGCAGCCAAGATAGAGCGGGCTGGACCGGGGAGGATACGCAGTATTTT. This translates into CASSQDRAGWTGEDTQYF.

This chain connects TRBV7-2 to TRBJ1-3; D gene uncertain. The CDR3 loop spans 15 amino acids. Germline CDR1 SGHTA, CDR2 FQGNSA. V gave up 5 bases and J gave up 0 bases, with 11 bases separating them. CDR3 sequence: CASSPDPGSGNTIYF. DNA of the CDR3: TGTGCCAGCAGCCCAGATCCAGGCTCTGGAAACACCATATATTTT.

This clone was observed a handful of times. The rearrangement joins TRBV28 to TRBJ1-5; D uncertain. CDR1 and CDR2 (germline): MDHEN, SYDVKM. The CDR3 runs 14 residues. Trimming pared 2 bases from V and 3 bases from J, leaving 8 bases between. The CDR3 reads CASSLSLINQPQHF. In nucleotides, the CDR3 is TGTGCCAGCAGTTTAAGCCTGATCAATCAGCCCCAGCATTTT.

The chain recombines TRBV9 with TRBJ1-3; TRBD1 is a possible D gene (6 bases). The CDR3 length is 15 residues. Germline lookup yields CDR1 SGDLS and CDR2 YYNGEE. V lost 3 bases and J lost 9, with 19 bases in between. The CDR3 reads CASSGRTERLGTIYF. The CDR3 DNA is TGTGCCAGCAGCGGCAGGACAGAAAGGCTAGGCACCATATATTTT. Based on the CDR3 plus reference TRBV9 and TRBJ1-3, the full variable domain is DSGVTQTPKHLITATGQRVTLRCSPRSGDLSVYWYQQSLDQGLQFLIQYYNGEERAKGNILERFSAQQFPDLHSELNLSSLELGDSALYFCASSGRTERLGTIYFGEGSWLTVV.

The rearrangement joins TRBV30 to TRBJ2-2; 9 nucleotides agree with TRBD2. V was clipped by 8 bases and J by 6 bases; unmatched bases: 4. Germline values: CDR1 GTSNPN, CDR2 SVGIG (reference sequence). The CDR3 covers 12 residues. CDR3 in DNA: TGTGCCGCCTTAGCGGGAGCCGGGGAGCTGTTTTTT. Residues: CAALAGAGELFF. Based on the CDR3 plus reference TRBV30 and TRBJ2-2, the full variable domain is SQTIHQWPATLVQPVGSPLSLECTVEGTSNPNLYWYRQAAGRGLQLLFYSVGIGQISSEVPQNLSASRPQDRQFILSSKKLLLSDSGFYLCAALAGAGELFFGEGSRLTVL.

V gene TRBV4-2 combines with J gene TRBJ1-5, with 7 bases matching TRBD1. CDR3 size: 16 residues. Germline CDR1 and CDR2: LGHNA and YNFKEQ. With V trimmed by 3 bases and J by 2 bases, 7 bases remained unmatched. The CDR3 sequence is CASSHLRGQGNQPQHF. CDR3 bases: TGTGCCAGCAGCCACCTCCGAGGACAGGGCAATCAGCCCCAGCATTTT.

The chain employs TRBV3-1 (or the pseudogene TRBV3-2) and TRBJ2-7; the match to TRBD1 covers 8 bases. CDR1 is LGHDT, CDR2 YNNKEL, per germline (reference sequence). The ends lost 2 bases at V and 6 bases at J; junction bases unmatched: 9. This CDR3 spans 15 amino acids. The CDR3 loop reads CASSQSSDRGGEQYF. CDR3 DNA: TGTGCCAGCAGCCAATCGAGTGACAGGGGAGGCGAGCAGTACTTC.

The CDR3 here is CASSRQGIYSNQPQHF. DNA for the CDR3: TGTGCCAGTAGTAGACAGGGAATCTATAGCAATCAGCCCCAGCATTTT. V and J are TRBV19 and TRBJ1-5; 7 bases align to TRBD1. Germline CDR1 LNHDA, CDR2 SQIVND (reference sequence). The CDR3 covers 16 residues. V shed 4 bases and J 0 bases; nucleotides not matched to a gene: 6.

The chain couples TRBV5-1 to TRBJ1-6; D is uncertain. V was trimmed by 1 base and J by 0 bases, leaving 11 bases between them. Germline V lookup: CDR1 SGHRS, CDR2 YFSETQ. The CDR3 totals 17 residues. CDR3 protein: CASSLTVLNSYNSPLHF. CDR3 DNA sequence: TGCGCCAGCAGCTTGACAGTTTTAAACTCCTATAATTCACCCCTCCACTTT.

The V and J genes are TRBV30 and TRBJ1-3; D gene uncertain. The CDR3 has 14 amino acids. The germline gives CDR1 GTSNPN, CDR2 SVGIG (reference sequence). V was cut by 3 bases and J by 0 bases, with 9 bases left in between. DNA for the CDR3: TGTGCCTGGAGACAGTCTTACTCTGGAAACACCATATATTTT. Protein sequence: CAWRQSYSGNTIYF. The variable domain in full, completed from reference TRBV30 and TRBJ1-3, reads SQTIHQWPATLVQPVGSPLSLECTVEGTSNPNLYWYRQAAGRGLQLLFYSVGIGQISSEVPQNLSASRPQDRQFILSSKKLLLSDSGFYLCAWRQSYSGNTIYFGEGSWLTVV.

V and J are TRBV5-6 and TRBJ2-2; D possibly corresponds to TRBD1 (6 bases). Deletions cut 3 bases from V and 2 bases from J, with 8 bases between. Germline loops: CDR1 SGHDT, CDR2 YYEEEE. This CDR3 contains 14 residues. The CDR3 DNA reads TGTGCCAGCAGCTGGGACATAAACACCGGGGAGCTGTTTTTT. This sequence encodes CASSWDINTGELFF.

V and J are TRBV19 and TRBJ1-5, with 7 nucleotides matching TRBD1. The CDR3 sequence is 14 residues long. V gave up 3 bases and J gave up 2 bases; unmatched junction bases: 1. Germline CDR1 reads LNHDA; CDR2 reads SQIVND (reference sequence). This CDR3 is CASSMGTGNQPQHF. CDR3 DNA: TGTGCCAGTAGTATGGGGACAGGCAATCAGCCCCAGCATTTT. Together with reference TRBV19 and TRBJ1-5, the CDR3 gives the full variable domain: DGGITQSPKYLFRKEGQNVTLSCEQNLNHDAMYWYRQDPGQGLRLIYYSQIVNDFQKGDIAEGYSVSREKKESFPLTVTSAQKNPTAFYLCASSMGTGNQPQHFGDGTRLSIL.

The rearrangement uses TRBV21-1 and TRBJ2-2; the table's D call of TRBD1 was not tested on the DNA. TRBV21-1 is a recognized pseudogene. The CDR3 is made up of 14 amino acids. The CDR3 nucleotides read TGTGCCAGCAGCAAAGCGACAGCCACCGGGGAGCTGTTTTTT. Translation gives CASSKATATGELFF.

This sequence joins TRBV6-5 and TRBJ1-1; D call uncertain. CDR1 and CDR2 from the germline V gene are MNHEY and SVGAGI. Trimming shortened V by 8 bases and J by 10 bases, and 14 bases separated the two germline ends. This CDR3 contains 11 residues. DNA of the CDR3: TGTGCCAGCCTGCGGGAGGTCGGAGCTTTCTTT. Its protein is CASLREVGAFF.

This sequence joins TRBV2 and TRBJ1-6; D remains unclear. Germline V CDR1 and CDR2: SNHLY, FYNNEI. Trimming left V 6 bases short and J 10 bases short, with 7 bases between. The CDR3 sequence is 11 residues long. The CDR3 sequence: CASSARSPLHF. The CDR3 nucleotides read TGTGCCAGCAGCGCTAGATCACCCCTCCACTTT.

The V and J genes are TRBV28 and TRBJ2-2, with D perhaps matching TRBD2 (5 bases). Germline CDR1 reads MDHEN; CDR2 reads SYDVKM. CDR3 size: 13 residues. Trimming removed 9 bases from V and 1 base from J, with 9 bases in between. The CDR3 protein is CASGGQNTGELFF. CDR3 sequence (DNA): TGTGCCAGTGGCGGGCAGAACACCGGGGAGCTGTTTTTT.

The chain employs TRBV5-1 and TRBJ1-1; 7 bases match TRBD1. The germline V gene encodes CDR1 SGHRS and CDR2 YFSETQ. The V gene end was trimmed by 6 bases and the J gene end by 2 bases; junction bases not matched to a gene: 4. This CDR3 contains 13 residues. CDR3 amino acids: CASKTGLNTEAFF. In nucleotides, the CDR3 is TGCGCCAGCAAGACAGGGTTAAACACTGAAGCTTTCTTT.

V usage is TRBV6-1 and J usage is TRBJ1-2, with D unclear. Germline V CDR1 and CDR2: MNHNS, SASEGT. V shed 6 bases and J shed 4 bases, with 12 bases lying between them. This CDR3 region has 13 residues. CDR3 residues: CASRGGRSYGYTF. Written as DNA, the CDR3 is TGTGCCAGCAGGGGAGGACGGTCCTATGGCTACACCTTC.

The V and J genes are TRBV28 and TRBJ2-6; D might be TRBD2 (6 bases). The V end was cut by 5 bases, the J end by 0 bases, with 20 bases between. There are 19 residues in the CDR3. The germline CDR1 and CDR2 sequences are MDHEN and SYDVKM. CDR3 in amino acids: CASSPRGRLESSGANVLTF. In nucleotides, the CDR3 is TGTGCCAGCAGTCCCCGTGGGAGGCTCGAGAGCTCTGGGGCCAACGTCCTGACTTTC.

This chain links TRBV7-2 with TRBJ2-7; 8 bases are shared with TRBD1. The CDR3 runs to 16 residues. Trimming took 1 base from V and 0 from J; bases not matched to a gene: 5. Germline loops: CDR1 SGHTA, CDR2 FQGNSA. The CDR3 DNA reads TGTGCCAGCAGCTTAGATGGGACAGGTAACTCCTACGAGCAGTACTTC. Translation: CASSLDGTGNSYEQYF. Supplemented by reference TRBV7-2 and TRBJ2-7, the full variable domain reads GAGVSQSPSNKVTEKGKDVELRCDPISGHTALYWYRQSLGQGLEFLIYFQGNSAPDKSGLPSDRFSAERTGGSVSTLTIQRTQQEDSAVYLCASSLDGTGNSYEQYFGPGTRLTVT.

J is TRBJ1-2 and V is TRBV5-1; tentative D call: TRBD1 (6 bases). V was pared by 0 bases and J by 3 bases, with 15 bases between. The CDR3 length is 16 residues. The germline V gene has CDR1 SGHRS and CDR2 YFSETQ. CDR3 coding DNA: TGCGCCAGCAGCTTGGGGGCCGATAGGACAGACTATGGCTACACCTTC. Its translation: CASSLGADRTDYGYTF.

The chain couples TRBV7-9 to TRBJ2-3; perhaps TRBD2 as D (6 bases). Trimming removed 7 bases at V and 5 bases at J, with 28 bases between. Germline V gene sequence: CDR1 SEHNR, CDR2 FQNEAQ (reference sequence). The CDR3 sequence is 18 residues long. The DNA for the CDR3 is TGTGCCAGCACCATAGGGGTTGGCTACGGGGGAGGTGTAGATACGCAGTATTTT. Its protein is CASTIGVGYGGGVDTQYF.